The 30 T cell receptor beta chains below come from one sample, sequenced in a study of identical twins. TCRdb re-called the 5' RACE reads with MiXCR, one entry per CDR3 protein. In the table there are around 490,000 distinct CDR3 sequences, roughly 15% of which are singletons. The sample was also reused in another study, on yellow fever vaccine responses in identical twins.

The sample taken for sequencing was CD4+ T cells sorted from blood. Receptor source: a woman aged 18-29 years in good health.

In this sample, this clonotype turned up a few times. The chain links TRBV5-1 to TRBJ2-4; TRBD1 agrees at 7 bases. The CDR3 sequence is 14 residues long. Germline assignment: CDR1 SGHRS and CDR2 YFSETQ. With 3 bases clipped from V and 5 bases from J, the junction kept 5 bases outside the gene matches. CDR3: CASSSRGMENIQYF. The DNA of the CDR3 is TGCGCCAGCAGCTCCAGGGGGATGGAAAACATTCAGTACTTC.

V and J are TRBV20-1 and TRBJ1-2; D is uncertain. The length of the CDR3 is 12 residues. V dropped 4 bases and J dropped 4 bases, with 10 bases sitting between them. Germline lookup yields CDR1 DFQATT and CDR2 SNEGSKA (reference sequence). The CDR3 DNA sequence: TGCAGTGCTACGGACGGATTCTATGGCTACACCTTC. It is translated as CSATDGFYGYTF.

V is TRBV20-1 and J is TRBJ1-1; perhaps TRBD1 as D (5 bases). With 3 bases removed from V and 0 bases from J, the gap between germline ends came to 11 bases. The CDR3 covers 14 residues. Germline CDR1 and CDR2: DFQATT and SNEGSKA (reference sequence). The DNA for the CDR3 is TGCAGTGCTAGCACCGACAGATTGAACACTGAAGCTTTCTTT. Encoded protein: CSASTDRLNTEAFF.

Only a few counts were recorded for this clonotype. The rearrangement joins TRBV7-3 to TRBJ2-2; 9 nucleotides line up with TRBD2. Germline CDR1 is SGHTA and CDR2 is FQGTGA. The V and J ends lost 5 bases and 5 bases, in that order; junction bases with no gene match: 9. The CDR3 totals 16 residues. The CDR3 reads CASSVTSGSWTGELFF. CDR3 nucleotide sequence: TGTGCCAGCAGCGTGACTAGCGGAAGTTGGACCGGGGAGCTGTTTTTT. The entire variable domain, with the rest obtained from reference TRBV7-3 and TRBJ2-2, is as follows: GAGVSQTPSNKVTEKGKYVELRCDPISGHTALYWYRQSLGQGPEFLIYFQGTGAADDSGLPNDRFFAVRPEGSVSTLKIQRTERGDSAVYLCASSVTSGSWTGELFFGEGSRLTVL.

This clonotype has a handful of counts. This chain links TRBV6-2 or TRBV6-3 with TRBJ1-1; D is ambiguous. Per germline, CDR1 MNHEY and CDR2 SVGEGT. Between the trimmed V and J ends, which lost 0 bases and 3 bases, there was a span of 8 bases. This CDR3 is built from 14 residues. CDR3 loop: CASSYSRAYTEAFF. DNA of the CDR3: TGTGCCAGCAGTTACTCGAGGGCCTACACTGAAGCTTTCTTT.

This clonotype appeared many times. The chain is built from TRBV5-1 and TRBJ2-1; TRBD2 is a possible D gene (6 bases). From germline, CDR1 is SGHRS and CDR2 YFSETQ. The V gene lost 6 bases and the J gene lost 4 bases, with 17 bases spanning the gap. The CDR3 covers 15 residues. CDR3 DNA sequence: TGCGCCAGCATCGAGGAGCGGGCCGGTTACAATGAGCAGTTCTTC. It translates to CASIEERAGYNEQFF.

This clonotype occurred a few times. The J gene is TRBJ2-5, the V gene TRBV3-1; 12 bases map to TRBD2. This CDR3 is 18 amino acids long. Germline lookup yields CDR1 LGHDT and CDR2 YNNKEL (reference sequence). The ends lost 2 bases at V and 0 bases at J; junction bases unmatched: 7. The CDR3 is CASSQNRGTSGYQETQYF. CDR3 nucleotides: TGTGCCAGCAGCCAAAATCGAGGGACTAGCGGGTACCAAGAGACCCAGTACTTC.

This clonotype was detected only a few times. J is TRBJ2-5 and V is TRBV12-3 or TRBV12-4; D possibly corresponds to TRBD1 (6 bases). V lost 0 bases to trimming and J lost 9 bases, with 14 bases between them. The CDR3 length is 14 residues. CDR3 loop: CASSLARKAGAQYF. The DNA of the CDR3 is TGTGCCAGCAGTTTAGCGCGGAAGGCAGGGGCCCAGTACTTC.

The chain has TRBV12-5 and TRBJ2-2; 7 nucleotides line up with TRBD1. Per the germline V gene, CDR1 is LGHNT and CDR2 is FRNRAP. The CDR3 has 14 residues. J lost 4 bases, V lost 1 base, and 0 bases had no gene match. The CDR3 region has the DNA TGTGCTAGTGGTTTGGCAGGGGGCACCGGGGAGCTGTTTTTT. This translates into CASGLAGGTGELFF.

The chain combines TRBV10-2 with TRBJ2-1, with 16 bases that match TRBD2. The junction had 7 bases not matched to a gene; V was cut back by 5 bases and J by 12 bases. Germline V lookup: CDR1 WSHSY, CDR2 SAAADI. This CDR3 is 15 amino acids long. CDR3 sequence: CASSSGTSGRGVQFF. The CDR3 DNA sequence: TGCGCCAGCAGTTCCGGGACTAGCGGGAGGGGGGTGCAGTTCTTC.

This chain joins TRBV7-9 and TRBJ2-7; maybe TRBD1 (5 bases). The V end was cut by 3 bases, the J end by 3 bases, with 15 bases between. The germline V gene has CDR1 SEHNR and CDR2 FQNEAQ (reference sequence). The CDR3 spans 15 residues. The CDR3 here is CASSLGAGHLYEQYV. DNA of the CDR3: TGTGCCAGCAGCTTGGGTGCCGGACATCTCTACGAGCAGTACGTC.

This clonotype came up a few times. The chain couples TRBV7-9 to TRBJ2-7; no reliable D call. There are 16 residues in the CDR3. In germline, CDR1 is SEHNR, CDR2 FQNEAQ (reference sequence). The ends were cut back, 3 bases at V and 3 bases at J, with 18 bases in the middle. The CDR3 region has the DNA TGTGCCAGCAGCTTTTCCCTAACTTACGGTCTCTACGAGCAGTACTTC. Protein product: CASSFSLTYGLYEQYF.

This clonotype has more than one count but fewer than ten. The V call is TRBV6-1, the J call TRBJ1-1, with a tentative D call TRBD1 (6 bases). CDR1 is MNHNS, CDR2 SASEGT, per germline. V shed 6 bases and J shed 1 base, with 12 bases lying between them. The CDR3 consists of 14 residues. CDR3 nucleotide sequence: TGTGCCAGCAGACTCCAACAGGGGAACACTGAAGCTTTCTTT. It is translated as CASRLQQGNTEAFF.

CDR3: CATSRDSIGELFF. CDR3 bases: TGTGCCACCAGCAGAGATTCCATCGGGGAGCTGTTTTTT. This sequence joins TRBV15 and TRBJ2-2; D is uncertain. V was cut by 0 bases and J by 7 bases, with 6 bases left in between. Germline V gene data show CDR1 as LNHNV and CDR2 as YYDKDF (reference sequence). This CDR3 has 13 amino acids.

The chain has TRBV19 and TRBJ1-1, with D possibly being TRBD1 (5 bases). There are 15 residues in the CDR3. Germline V CDR1 and CDR2: LNHDA, SQIVND (reference sequence). Trimming left V 1 base short and J 3 bases short, with 12 bases between. CDR3 loop: CASSIGRGLHTEAFF. The CDR3 DNA follows: TGTGCCAGTAGTATAGGGCGGGGGTTGCACACTGAAGCTTTCTTT.

This clonotype was picked up a small number of times. This chain links TRBV20-1 with TRBJ2-1; tentative D call: TRBD2 (6 bases). Germline V CDR1 and CDR2: DFQATT, SNEGSKA (reference sequence). V gave up 2 bases and J gave up 2 bases, with 13 bases separating them. The CDR3 is 15 amino acids. The CDR3 DNA is TGCAGTGCTAGACAGGGCCGCGGGACCTACAATGAGCAGTTCTTC. This sequence encodes CSARQGRGTYNEQFF.

This clonotype was counted a few times. CDR3 loop: CASSLEGLAGREQFF. The CDR3 nucleotides read TGCGCCAGCAGCCTGGAGGGACTAGCGGGACGTGAGCAGTTCTTC. The V gene is TRBV5-1, the J gene TRBJ2-1; the match to TRBD2 covers 13 bases. With V trimmed by 4 bases and J by 9 bases, 7 bases remained unmatched. CDR1 and CDR2 (germline): SGHRS, YFSETQ. This CDR3 has 15 residues.

This clonotype was picked up a small number of times. The chain has TRBV12-3 or TRBV12-4 and TRBJ2-5; the match to TRBD1 covers 7 bases. The CDR3 has 15 amino acids. Trimming cost V 5 bases and J 5 bases; bases outside gene matches: 11. For the CDR3, the DNA is TGTGCCAGCAGTACCGGACAGGTCCTCGGGGAGACCCAGTACTTC. Translated, it gives CASSTGQVLGETQYF.

This chain connects TRBV5-1 to TRBJ2-7; D might be TRBD2 (6 bases). This CDR3 has 15 amino acids. V was shortened by 4 bases and J by 1 base, with 15 bases between the two germline ends. The V gene's germline CDR1 is SGHRS and CDR2 YFSETQ. In DNA, the CDR3 is TGCGCCAGCAGCCCGGTTCTGGGACTGTCCTACGAGCAGTACTTC. It specifies CASSPVLGLSYEQYF.

This clonotype was counted only a few times. The rearrangement joins TRBV5-1 to TRBJ2-3, with 7 bases identical to TRBD1. The length of the CDR3 is 15 residues. Germline V gene data show CDR1 as SGHRS and CDR2 as YFSETQ. V lost 3 bases, J lost 0 bases, and 4 bases stayed unmatched. As DNA, the CDR3 is TGCGCCAGCAGCTGGGGGACAGCGAGCACAGATACGCAGTATTTT. It yields the protein CASSWGTASTDTQYF.

This chain connects TRBV6-1 to TRBJ2-1; D might be TRBD1 (6 bases). V was clipped by 5 bases and J by 0 bases, with 20 bases between them. Germline assignment: CDR1 MNHNS and CDR2 SASEGT. CDR3 length equals 18 residues. CDR3 in amino acids: CASSPTGILATSYNEQFF. In nucleotides, the CDR3 is TGTGCCAGCAGTCCCACAGGGATCCTAGCCACCTCCTACAATGAGCAGTTCTTC.

In regard to this clonotype: A clone one base away is much larger, so this may be a read error. The chain carries TRBV10-2 and TRBJ2-2; a possible D gene is TRBD2 (5 bases). CDR3 length: 14 residues. Per the germline V gene, CDR1 is WSHSY and CDR2 is SAAADI. CDR3 in DNA: TGCGCCAGCAGTGACAGGATGAACACCGGGAAGCTGTTTTTT. Encoded protein: CASSDRMNTGKLFF.

This clonotype was found a few times. The chain employs TRBV7-3 and TRBJ2-3; D ambiguous. V was cut by 5 bases and J by 4 bases, with 13 bases left in between. CDR1 and CDR2 from the germline V gene are SGHTA and FQGTGA. The CDR3 has 14 residues. The CDR3 protein is CASSPSRSADTQYF. CDR3 DNA sequence: TGTGCCAGCAGCCCCAGTCGGAGTGCAGATACGCAGTATTTT.

At least ten counts were recorded for this clonotype. This sequence joins TRBV29-1 and TRBJ1-5; TRBD1 agrees at 9 bases. The CDR3 has 13 amino acids. Germline V gene lookup returns CDR1 SQVTM and CDR2 ANQGSEA. V was clipped by 4 bases and J by 2 bases; unmatched bases: 0. CDR3 nucleotide sequence: TGCAGCGTTGGGACAGGGGGCAATCAGCCCCAGCATTTT. This codes for CSVGTGGNQPQHF.

This clonotype was counted many times. The V call is TRBV29-1, the J call TRBJ2-1; 14 nucleotides agree with TRBD2. J lost 7 bases, V lost 2 bases, and 10 bases had no gene match. There are 17 residues in the CDR3. Germline lookup yields CDR1 SQVTM and CDR2 ANQGSEA. The chain's CDR3 is CSVESPRLAGGRNEQFF. In DNA form, the CDR3 reads TGCAGCGTTGAATCCCCTCGACTAGCGGGAGGGCGGAATGAGCAGTTCTTC.

This clonotype was counted a few times. This sequence joins TRBV29-1 and TRBJ2-5; D may be TRBD2 (6 bases). The ends were cut back, 7 bases at V and 5 bases at J, with 26 bases in the middle. Germline CDR1 and CDR2: SQVTM and ANQGSEA. CDR3 length: 16 amino acids. The chain's CDR3 is CSAYGLSSSKGETQYF. CDR3 bases: TGCAGCGCTTACGGACTATCCTCCTCCAAGGGGGAGACCCAGTACTTC.

The V and J genes are TRBV10-3 and TRBJ1-3; D is undetermined. This CDR3 has 13 residues. Trimming took off 4 bases at V and 4 bases at J, with 8 bases between the two ends. The germline gives CDR1 ENHRY, CDR2 SYGVKD. As DNA, the CDR3 is TGTGCCATCAGTGGACCACAGGGAAACACCATATATTTT. Translating gives CAISGPQGNTIYF.

The chain has TRBV7-2 and TRBJ2-2; 14 nucleotides line up with TRBD2. The germline CDR1 and CDR2 sequences are SGHTA and FQGNSA. The CDR3 runs to 17 residues. The V gene end was trimmed by 5 bases and the J gene end by 6 bases; junction bases not matched to a gene: 8. CDR3 sequence: CASSLELTSGRAGELFF. The CDR3 nucleotides are TGTGCCAGCAGCCTGGAATTGACTAGCGGGAGGGCCGGGGAGCTGTTTTTT.

The V call is TRBV3-1, the J call TRBJ2-7; the match to TRBD2 covers 12 bases. V lost 4 bases and J lost 5; bases outside the gene matches: 6. The CDR3 extends over 15 amino acids. CDR1 and CDR2 from the germline V gene are LGHDT and YNNKEL (reference sequence). Written as DNA, the CDR3 is TGTGCCAGCAGCCGGCTAGCGGGAGGGGGCAACGAGCAGTACTTC. It translates to CASSRLAGGGNEQYF.

This rearrangement joins TRBV24-1 to TRBJ1-5; D is unresolved. V was pared by 3 bases and J by 3 bases, with 8 bases between. Germline CDR1 and CDR2: KGHDR and SFDVKD. The CDR3 extends over 14 amino acids. Here the CDR3 reads CATSDGPNNQPQHF. The CDR3 DNA reads TGTGCCACCAGTGATGGACCGAACAATCAGCCCCAGCATTTT.